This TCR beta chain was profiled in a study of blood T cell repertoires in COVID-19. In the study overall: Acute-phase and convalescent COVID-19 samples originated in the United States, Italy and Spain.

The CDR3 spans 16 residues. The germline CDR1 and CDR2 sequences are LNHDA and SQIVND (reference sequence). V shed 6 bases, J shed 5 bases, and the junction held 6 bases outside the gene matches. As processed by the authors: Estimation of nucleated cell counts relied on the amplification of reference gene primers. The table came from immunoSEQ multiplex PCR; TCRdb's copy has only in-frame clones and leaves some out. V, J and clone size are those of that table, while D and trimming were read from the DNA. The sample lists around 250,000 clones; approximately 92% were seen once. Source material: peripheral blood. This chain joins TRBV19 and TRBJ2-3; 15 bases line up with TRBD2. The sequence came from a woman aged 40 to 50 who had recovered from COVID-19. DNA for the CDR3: TGTGCCAGTAGCGGACTAGCGGGGGGGCCGAAAGATACGCAGTATTTT. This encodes CASSGLAGGPKDTQYF. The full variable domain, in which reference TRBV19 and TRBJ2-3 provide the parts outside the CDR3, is DGGITQSPKYLFRKEGQNVTLSCEQNLNHDAMYWYRQDPGQGLRLIYYSQIVNDFQKGDIAEGYSVSREKKESFPLTVTSAQKNPTAFYLCASSGLAGGPKDTQYFGPGTRLTVL.